The present entry profiles one TCR beta chain with its context. Germline values: CDR1 MNHEY, CDR2 SVGEGT. V shed 6 bases, J shed 0 bases, and the junction held 17 bases outside the gene matches. CDR3 length equals 19 residues. Full-length variable regions came from constant-region reverse primers plus semi-nested Nested Universal Primer A PCR. TCRdb independently ran MiXCR on the 5' RACE reads; one entry per CDR3 protein. The data hold about 55,000 distinct CDR3 sequences, with 17% observed a single time. The V gene is TRBV6-2 or TRBV6-3, the J gene TRBJ2-1; 7 bases agree with TRBD1. The material sequenced was naive CD4+ T cells sorted from blood. The sample's subset: naive CD4+ T cells, CD4+CD45RA+CD25-. This TCR came from a female donor with breast cancer. The CDR3 sequence is CASRPTGAFVLSSYNEQFF. The DNA for the CDR3 is TGTGCCAGCAGGCCAACAGGGGCCTTTGTCCTAAGCTCCTACAATGAGCAGTTCTTC.